This TCR beta chain was sequenced for a study of T cell responses to AZD1222 COVID-19 vaccine. Study findings and constraints: Baseline seropositives among AZD1222 recipients totaled only six or seven. Of spike-specific TCRs, nearly half reportedly target regions left unmutated in variants.

Clones were sequenced by immunoSEQ multiplex PCR, and TCRdb holds only the in-frame ones, with some missing. The sample holds 120,000 to 150,000 clones, under 95% seen once. This CDR3 contains 15 residues. Per germline, CDR1 MDHEN and CDR2 SYDVKM. Trimming removed 5 bases from V and 7 bases from J, with 15 bases in between. Sample share makes this clone large. What it recognizes is unknown. The V and J genes are TRBV28 and TRBJ1-6; weak D call: TRBD1 (5 bases). The TCR originated in an adult in good health. The sample consisted of peripheral blood, taken on day 0 of MenACWY control vaccination. For the CDR3, the DNA is TGTGCCAGCAGTCCCGGGACGTTTGAGAATTCACCCCTCCACTTT. As protein: CASSPGTFENSPLHF.